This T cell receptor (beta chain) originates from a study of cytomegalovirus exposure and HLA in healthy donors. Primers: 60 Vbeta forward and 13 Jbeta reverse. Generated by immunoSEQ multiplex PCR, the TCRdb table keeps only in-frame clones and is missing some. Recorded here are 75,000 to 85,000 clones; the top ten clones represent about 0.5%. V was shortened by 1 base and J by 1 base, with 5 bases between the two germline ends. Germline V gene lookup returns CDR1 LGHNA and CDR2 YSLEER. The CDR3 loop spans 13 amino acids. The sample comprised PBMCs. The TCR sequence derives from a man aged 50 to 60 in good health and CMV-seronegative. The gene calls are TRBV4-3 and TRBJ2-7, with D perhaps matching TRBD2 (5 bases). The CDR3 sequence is CASSQGTSYEQYF. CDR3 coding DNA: TGCGCCAGCAGCCAAGGGACTTCCTACGAGCAGTACTTC.